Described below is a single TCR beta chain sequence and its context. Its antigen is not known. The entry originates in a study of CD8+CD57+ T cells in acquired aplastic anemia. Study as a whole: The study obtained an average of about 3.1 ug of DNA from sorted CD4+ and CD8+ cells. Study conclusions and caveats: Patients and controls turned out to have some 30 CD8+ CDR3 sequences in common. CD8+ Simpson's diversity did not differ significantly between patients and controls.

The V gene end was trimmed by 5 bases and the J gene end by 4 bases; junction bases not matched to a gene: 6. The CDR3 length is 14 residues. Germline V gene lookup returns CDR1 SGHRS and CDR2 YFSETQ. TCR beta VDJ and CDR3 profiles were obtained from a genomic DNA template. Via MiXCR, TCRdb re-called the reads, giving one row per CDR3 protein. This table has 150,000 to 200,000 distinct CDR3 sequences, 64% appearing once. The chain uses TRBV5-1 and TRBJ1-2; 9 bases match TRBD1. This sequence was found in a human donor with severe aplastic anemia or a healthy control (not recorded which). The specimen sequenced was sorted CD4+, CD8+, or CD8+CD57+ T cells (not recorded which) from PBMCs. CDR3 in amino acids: CASSNRGQGYGYTF. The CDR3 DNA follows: TGCGCCAGCAGTAACAGGGGGCAAGGCTATGGCTACACCTTC.